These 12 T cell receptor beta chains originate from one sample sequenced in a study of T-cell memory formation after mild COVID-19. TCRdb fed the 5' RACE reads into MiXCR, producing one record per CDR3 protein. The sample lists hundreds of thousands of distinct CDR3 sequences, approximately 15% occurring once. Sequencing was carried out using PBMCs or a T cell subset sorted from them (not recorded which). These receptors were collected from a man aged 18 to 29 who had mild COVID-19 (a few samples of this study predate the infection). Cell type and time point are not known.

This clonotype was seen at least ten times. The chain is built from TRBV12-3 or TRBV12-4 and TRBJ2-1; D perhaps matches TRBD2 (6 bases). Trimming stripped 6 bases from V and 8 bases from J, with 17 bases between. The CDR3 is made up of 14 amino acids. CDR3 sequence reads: CASRPGLSVHEQFF. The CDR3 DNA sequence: TGTGCCAGCAGGCCGGGACTTAGCGTCCATGAGCAGTTCTTC.

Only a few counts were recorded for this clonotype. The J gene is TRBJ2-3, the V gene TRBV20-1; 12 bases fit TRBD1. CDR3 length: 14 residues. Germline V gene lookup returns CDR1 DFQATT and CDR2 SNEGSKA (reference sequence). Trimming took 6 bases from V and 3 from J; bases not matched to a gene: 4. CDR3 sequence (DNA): TGCAGTGCAGGGACAGGGGGCAGAACAGATACGCAGTATTTT. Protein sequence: CSAGTGGRTDTQYF.

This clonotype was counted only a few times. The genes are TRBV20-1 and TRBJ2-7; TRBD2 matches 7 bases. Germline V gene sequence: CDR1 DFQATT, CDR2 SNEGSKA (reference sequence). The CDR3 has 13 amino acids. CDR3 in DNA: TGCAGTGCTAGGGCAGGGACTACCTATGCCCCCTTCGTC. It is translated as CSARAGTTYAPFV.

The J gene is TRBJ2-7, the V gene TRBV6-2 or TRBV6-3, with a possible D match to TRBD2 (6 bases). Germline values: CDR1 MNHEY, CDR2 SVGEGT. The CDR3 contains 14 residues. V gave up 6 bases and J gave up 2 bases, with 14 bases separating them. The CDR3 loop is CASSRDGGTYEQYV. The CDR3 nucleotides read TGTGCCAGCAGCCGGGACGGAGGGACCTACGAGCAGTACGTC.

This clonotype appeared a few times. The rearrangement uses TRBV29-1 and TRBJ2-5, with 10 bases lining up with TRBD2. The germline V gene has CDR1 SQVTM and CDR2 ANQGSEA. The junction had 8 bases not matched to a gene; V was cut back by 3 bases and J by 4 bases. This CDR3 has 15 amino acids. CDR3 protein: CSVDGTSGDRETQYF. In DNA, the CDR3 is TGCAGCGTTGATGGAACTAGCGGGGATAGAGAGACCCAGTACTTC.

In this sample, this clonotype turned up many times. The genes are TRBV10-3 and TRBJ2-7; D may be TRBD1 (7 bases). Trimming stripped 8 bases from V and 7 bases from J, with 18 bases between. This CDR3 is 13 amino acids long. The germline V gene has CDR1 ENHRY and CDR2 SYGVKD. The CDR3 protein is CAIAGTARGEQYV. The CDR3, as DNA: TGTGCCATCGCGGGGACAGCCAGAGGGGAGCAGTACGTC.

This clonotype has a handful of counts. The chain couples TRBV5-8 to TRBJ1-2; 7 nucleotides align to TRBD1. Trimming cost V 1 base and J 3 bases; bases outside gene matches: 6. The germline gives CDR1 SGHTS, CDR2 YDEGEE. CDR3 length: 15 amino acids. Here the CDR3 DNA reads TGTGCCAGCAGCTTGTTCGACGACAGGGACTATGGCTACACCTTC. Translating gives CASSLFDDRDYGYTF.

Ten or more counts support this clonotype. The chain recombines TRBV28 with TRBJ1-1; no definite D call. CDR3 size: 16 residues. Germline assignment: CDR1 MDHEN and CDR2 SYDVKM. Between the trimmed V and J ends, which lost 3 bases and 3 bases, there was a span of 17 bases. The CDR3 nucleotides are TGTGCCAGCAGTTTTCTCCCCCCGAGCATTTACACTGAAGCTTTCTTT. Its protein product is CASSFLPPSIYTEAFF. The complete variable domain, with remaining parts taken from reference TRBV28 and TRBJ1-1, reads DVKVTQSSRYLVKRTGEKVFLECVQDMDHENMFWYRQDPGLGLRLIYFSYDVKMKEKGDIPEGYSVSREKKERFSLILESASTNQTSMYLCASSFLPPSIYTEAFFGQGTRLTVV.

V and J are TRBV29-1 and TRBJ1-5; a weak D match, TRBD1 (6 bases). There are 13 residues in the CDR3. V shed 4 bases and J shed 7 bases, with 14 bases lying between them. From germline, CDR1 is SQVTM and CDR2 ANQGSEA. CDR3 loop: CSVGAQGGQPQHF. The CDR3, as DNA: TGCAGCGTTGGGGCACAGGGCGGGCAGCCCCAGCATTTT. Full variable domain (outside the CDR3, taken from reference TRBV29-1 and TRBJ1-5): SAVISQKPSRDICQRGTSLTIQCQVDSQVTMMFWYRQQPGQSLTLIATANQGSEATYESGFVIDKFPISRPNLTFSTLTVSNMSPEDSSIYLCSVGAQGGQPQHFGDGTRLSIL.

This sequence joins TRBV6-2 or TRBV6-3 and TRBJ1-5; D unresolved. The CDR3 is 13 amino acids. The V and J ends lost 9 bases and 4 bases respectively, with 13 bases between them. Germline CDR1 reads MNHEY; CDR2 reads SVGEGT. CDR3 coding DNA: TGTGCCAGTCAATTCGACGGAAATCAGCCCCAGCATTTT. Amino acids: CASQFDGNQPQHF.

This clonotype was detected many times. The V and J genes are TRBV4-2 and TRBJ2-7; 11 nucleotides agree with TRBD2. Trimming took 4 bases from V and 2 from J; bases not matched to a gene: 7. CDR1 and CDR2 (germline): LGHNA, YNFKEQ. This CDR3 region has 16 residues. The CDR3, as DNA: TGTGCCAGCAGCCGGACAGTGACTAGCGGGACCTACGAGCAGTACTTC. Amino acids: CASSRTVTSGTYEQYF.

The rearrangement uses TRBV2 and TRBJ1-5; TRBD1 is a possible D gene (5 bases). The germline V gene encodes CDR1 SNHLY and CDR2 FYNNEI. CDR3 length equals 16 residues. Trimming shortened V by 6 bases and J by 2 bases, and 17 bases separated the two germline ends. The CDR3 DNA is TGTGCCAGCAGAAATCAGGGAAATATCGGCAATCAGCCCCAGCATTTT. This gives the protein CASRNQGNIGNQPQHF.